This T cell receptor (beta chain) was recovered during a study of blood T cell repertoires in COVID-19. On the study more broadly: PBMCs, B-cell-depleted T cells, or T cells were the source of the cDNA or gDNA that made up the material.

This clone was found a few times. Original analysis: Nucleated cell counts were estimated from reference gene primer amplification. The repertoire was sequenced with immunoSEQ multiplex PCR; TCRdb's copy has only in-frame clones and lacks some. V and J calls and clone size come straight from that table; D and trimming were deduced from the DNA. Of about 180,000 clones in the sample, around 87% were seen once. Looked up from germline, CDR1 is SNHLY and CDR2 is FYNNEI. Trimming took 6 bases from V and 8 from J; bases not matched to a gene: 10. The CDR3 is 14 amino acids. The chain combines TRBV2 with TRBJ1-2, with 9 bases that match TRBD1. Sequencing was performed on peripheral blood. The source is a woman in her thirties with active or convalescent COVID-19. CDR3 bases: TGTGCCAGCAGGGAGGGGACAGGGAATTTGGGCTACACCTTC. It is translated as CASREGTGNLGYTF.